The 4 T cell receptor beta chains in this list originate from one sample, sequenced in a study of CD8 T cells in Susac syndrome. Reverse transcription of roughly 0.45 to 1 ug RNA was performed with random hexamers. A single record per CDR3 protein comes from TCRdb applying MiXCR to the immunoSEQ multiplex PCR reads. This sample has about 90,000 distinct CDR3 sequences, with 95% to 96% found just once. The sample taken for sequencing was CD8+ T cells from PBMCs. The receptors come from a human donor with Susac syndrome.

The chain's CDR3 is CASSLRATGRNEKLFF. The CDR3, as DNA: TGCGCCAGCAGCTTGCGTGCGACGGGACGAAATGAAAAACTGTTTTTT. V usage is TRBV5-1 and J usage is TRBJ1-4; a weak D match, TRBD1 (5 bases). In germline, CDR1 is SGHRS, CDR2 YFSETQ. The V gene lost 1 base and the J gene lost 5 bases, with 15 bases spanning the gap. This CDR3 spans 16 amino acids.

The chain couples TRBV5-1 to TRBJ2-5; possible D gene TRBD1, 5 bases. CDR3 length: 14 amino acids. Germline V gene sequence: CDR1 SGHRS, CDR2 YFSETQ. The germline V and J ends were trimmed by 4 bases and 1 base, with 11 bases remaining between them. CDR3 sequence reads: CASSPGTGQETQYF. Here the CDR3 DNA reads TGCGCCAGCAGCCCCGGTACAGGCCAAGAGACCCAGTACTTC. Full variable domain (missing parts from reference TRBV5-1 and TRBJ2-5): KAGVTQTPRYLIKTRGQQVTLSCSPISGHRSVSWYQQTPGQGLQFLFEYFSETQRNKGNFPGRFSGRQFSNSRSEMNVSTLELGDSALYLCASSPGTGQETQYFGPGTRLLVL.

The V gene is TRBV7-6, the J gene TRBJ1-6; the D gene is possibly TRBD1 (6 bases). The CDR3 runs to 15 residues. The germline gives CDR1 SGHVS, CDR2 FNYEAQ. Trimming removed 5 bases at V and 9 bases at J, with 17 bases between. The CDR3 DNA sequence: TGTGCCAGCAGCCAACCCGAGTTGGACAGTTCACCCCTCCACTTT. Protein sequence: CASSQPELDSSPLHF.

V and J are TRBV19 and TRBJ2-4; 9 positions match TRBD1. This CDR3 is built from 18 residues. The V segment lost 3 bases and the J segment 5 bases; nucleotides outside the gene matches: 14. Germline values: CDR1 LNHDA, CDR2 SQIVND (reference sequence). In DNA, the CDR3 is TGTGCCAGTAGTATCCACCCCCCCGAACGACAGGGGGAAAACATTCAGTACTTC. This translates into CASSIHPPERQGENIQYF.